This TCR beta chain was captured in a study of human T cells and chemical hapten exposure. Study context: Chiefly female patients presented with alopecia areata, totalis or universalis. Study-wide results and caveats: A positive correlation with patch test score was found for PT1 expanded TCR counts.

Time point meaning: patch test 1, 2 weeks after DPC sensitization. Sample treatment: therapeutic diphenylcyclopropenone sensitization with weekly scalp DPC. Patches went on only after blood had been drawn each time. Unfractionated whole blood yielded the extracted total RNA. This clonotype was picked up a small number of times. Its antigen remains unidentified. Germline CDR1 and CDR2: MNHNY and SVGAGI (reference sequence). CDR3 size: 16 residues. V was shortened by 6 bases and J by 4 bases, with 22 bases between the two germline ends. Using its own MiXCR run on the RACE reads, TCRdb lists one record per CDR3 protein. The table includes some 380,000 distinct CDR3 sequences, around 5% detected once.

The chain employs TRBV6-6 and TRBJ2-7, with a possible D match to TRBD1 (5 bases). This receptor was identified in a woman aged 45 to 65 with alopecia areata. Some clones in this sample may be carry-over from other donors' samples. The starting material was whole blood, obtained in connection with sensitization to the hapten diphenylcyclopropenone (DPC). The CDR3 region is CASSPLSIKSGYEQYF. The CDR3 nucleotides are TGTGCCAGCAGCCCTTTATCGATCAAATCAGGGTACGAGCAGTACTTC.